These T cell receptor beta chains were read from a single sample in a study of T cell changes during pregnancy in multiple sclerosis. Only in-frame clones appear in the TCRdb table, and some are missing; sequencing was by immunoSEQ multiplex PCR. This table holds tens of thousands of clones, about 90% found once. Material: CD4+ T cells from peripheral blood mononuclear cells, obtained before pregnancy. These receptors were taken from a female donor with multiple sclerosis, enrolled in a pregnancy study. Both conserved end residues are part of each CDR3. A D gene is named only where the DNA matches it firmly. Not every row has a clone size; where given, it reads once, few, many or a size class.

clone_size: once; d_call: TRBD1; v_call: TRBV6-6; j_call: TRBJ2-5; cdr3_nt: TGTGCCAGCAGGATGGGACAGCAAGAGACCCAGTACTTC; cdr3_aa: CASRMGQQETQYF
clone_size: .; d_call: TRBD1; v_call: TRBV6-1; j_call: TRBJ1-1; cdr3_nt: TGTGCCAGCAGTGAAGCAGTCAGGGGGGTATATAACACTGAAGCTTTCTTT; cdr3_aa: CASSEAVRGVYNTEAFF
clone_size: once; d_call: .; v_call: TRBV9; j_call: TRBJ2-1; cdr3_nt: TGTGCCAGCAGCGTAGTTCAGGGGATGACGGGGGGCGGGGGTGAGCAGTTCTTC; cdr3_aa: CASSVVQGMTGGGGEQFF
clone_size: once; d_call: TRBD1; v_call: TRBV7-8; j_call: TRBJ2-5; cdr3_nt: TGTGCCAGCAACCACGACAGGGGACAGACCCAGTACTTC; cdr3_aa: CASNHDRGQTQYF
clone_size: .; d_call: TRBD1; v_call: TRBV4-1; j_call: TRBJ1-1; cdr3_nt: TGCGCCAGCAGCCAAGCGGACAGGGGGCCCACTGAAGCTTTCTTT; cdr3_aa: CASSQADRGPTEAFF
clone_size: .; d_call: TRBD1; v_call: TRBV18; j_call: TRBJ1-5; cdr3_nt: TGTGCCAGCTCCTCCGACAGGGTAAGGCAGCCCCAGCATTTT; cdr3_aa: CASSSDRVRQPQHF
clone_size: .; d_call: .; v_call: TRBV7-2; j_call: TRBJ1-5; cdr3_nt: TGTGCCAGCAGCTTATCGGGGGGACACGCCAATCAGCCCCAGCATTTT; cdr3_aa: CASSLSGGHANQPQHF
clone_size: .; d_call: .; v_call: TRBV4-1; j_call: TRBJ1-1; cdr3_nt: TGCGCCAGCAGCCAAGGGCTAGGTTGGAACACTGAAGCTTTCTTT; cdr3_aa: CASSQGLGWNTEAFF
clone_size: .; d_call: .; v_call: TRBV30; j_call: TRBJ1-1; cdr3_nt: TGTGCCTGGAGTCTGGGCAACATGAACACTGAAGCTTTCTTT; cdr3_aa: CAWSLGNMNTEAFF
clone_size: .; d_call: .; v_call: TRBV27; j_call: TRBJ2-4; cdr3_nt: TGTGCCAGCAGTTCACTCTCAGCCAAAAACATTCAGTACTTC; cdr3_aa: CASSSLSAKNIQYF
clone_size: once; d_call: .; v_call: TRBV15; j_call: TRBJ2-2; cdr3_nt: TGTGCCACCAGCAGAGACCTCAACACCGGGGAGCTGTTTTTT; cdr3_aa: CATSRDLNTGELFF
clone_size: .; d_call: .; v_call: TRBV6-5; j_call: TRBJ2-3; cdr3_nt: TGTGCCAGCAGTCTTTTAGGGGGAGCGTCAGATACGCAGTATTTT; cdr3_aa: CASSLLGGASDTQYF
clone_size: .; d_call: .; v_call: TRBV5-1; j_call: TRBJ2-7; cdr3_nt: TGCGCCAGCAGCTCGGACGGGACAACCTACGAGCAGTACTTC; cdr3_aa: CASSSDGTTYEQYF
clone_size: .; d_call: .; v_call: TRBV19; j_call: TRBJ2-7; cdr3_nt: TGTGCCAGTAGTACGCTCTTTGGCAGGTCCTACGAGCAGTACTTC; cdr3_aa: CASSTLFGRSYEQYF
clone_size: .; d_call: .; v_call: TRBV29-1; j_call: TRBJ1-1; cdr3_nt: TGCAGCGTGGTAACTCCAGGGTCCCTGAACACTGAAGCTTTCTTT; cdr3_aa: CSVVTPGSLNTEAFF
clone_size: .; d_call: .; v_call: TRBV7-9; j_call: TRBJ2-3; cdr3_nt: TGTGCCAGCAGCTTTGACAGTCACTTAGGAGATACGCAGTATTTT; cdr3_aa: CASSFDSHLGDTQYF
clone_size: .; d_call: TRBD2; v_call: TRBV7-2; j_call: TRBJ2-7; cdr3_nt: TGTGCCAGCAGCTATCCGGGACTAGCGGCTTCCTACGAGCAGTACTTC; cdr3_aa: CASSYPGLAASYEQYF
clone_size: .; d_call: .; v_call: TRBV15; j_call: TRBJ2-5; cdr3_nt: TGTGCCACCAGCAGAGTTTGGCTGTACCAAGAGACCCAGTACTTC; cdr3_aa: CATSRVWLYQETQYF
clone_size: .; d_call: .; v_call: TRBV2; j_call: TRBJ1-1; cdr3_nt: TGTGCCAGCAGCACACAACAGAGAATGAACACTGAAGCTTTCTTT; cdr3_aa: CASSTQQRMNTEAFF
clone_size: once; d_call: TRBD1; v_call: TRBV19; j_call: TRBJ1-6; cdr3_nt: TGTGCCAGTAGTATGACAGGGACTAGCAATTCACCCCTCCACTTT; cdr3_aa: CASSMTGTSNSPLHF
clone_size: .; d_call: TRBD2; v_call: TRBV7-3; j_call: TRBJ2-1; cdr3_nt: TGTGCCAGCAGCTTAACCCCGGGAGGGTCCTACAATGAGCAGTTCTTC; cdr3_aa: CASSLTPGGSYNEQFF
clone_size: .; d_call: TRBD1; v_call: TRBV7-2; j_call: TRBJ2-7; cdr3_nt: TGTGCCAGCAGCACCTGGGACAGGGGGCACTACGAGCAGTACTTC; cdr3_aa: CASSTWDRGHYEQYF